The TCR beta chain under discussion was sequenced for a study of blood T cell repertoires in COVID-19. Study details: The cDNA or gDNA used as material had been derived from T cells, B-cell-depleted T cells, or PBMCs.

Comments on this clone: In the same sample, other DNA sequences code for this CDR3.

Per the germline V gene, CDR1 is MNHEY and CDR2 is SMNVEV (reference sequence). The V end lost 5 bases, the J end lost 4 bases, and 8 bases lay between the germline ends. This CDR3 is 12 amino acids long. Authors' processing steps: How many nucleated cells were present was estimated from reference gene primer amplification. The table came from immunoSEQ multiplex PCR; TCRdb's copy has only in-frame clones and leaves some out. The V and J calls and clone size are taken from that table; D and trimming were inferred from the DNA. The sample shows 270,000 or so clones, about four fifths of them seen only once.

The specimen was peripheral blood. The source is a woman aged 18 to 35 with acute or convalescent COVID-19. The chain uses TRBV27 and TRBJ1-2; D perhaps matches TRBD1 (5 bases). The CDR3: CASSPTGYGYTF. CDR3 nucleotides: TGTGCCAGCAGTCCCACAGGCTATGGCTACACCTTC.